A single sample gave rise to the 28 T cell receptor beta chains below, sequenced in a study of human T cells and chemical hapten exposure (dated by TCRdb to the early 2020s). According to the study, the label for this sample's time point signals: patch test 1, 2 weeks after DPC sensitization. Explained via the paper, the treatment or condition label denotes: therapeutic diphenylcyclopropenone sensitization with weekly scalp DPC. Receptor amplification or capture employed RACE. Instrument used: NextSeq 500. In TCRdb, the public reads were trimmed at Q25 with fastp and aligned with MiXCR, with productive beta chains retained. Rows with a matching CDR3 protein are joined into one entry that keeps the most common DNA and genes. The sample yields roughly 200,000 distinct CDR3 sequences; 20% to 25% were counted once. About 6.7% of the sample goes to the ten largest clones. Specimen: whole blood, collected in connection with sensitization to the hapten diphenylcyclopropenone (DPC). These receptors originate from a woman in her forties or fifties with alopecia areata. Some clones in this sample may be carry-over from other donors' samples.

This chain connects TRBV20-1 to TRBJ2-2, with D tentatively TRBD2 (6 bases). Trimming left V 0 bases short and J 3 bases short, with 8 bases between. Germline CDR1 DFQATT, CDR2 SNEGSKA (reference sequence). This CDR3 comprises 14 residues. CDR3: CSARDREDTGELFF. The CDR3 bases are TGCAGTGCTAGAGATAGGGAGGACACCGGGGAGCTGTTTTTT.

The rearrangement joins TRBV7-9 to TRBJ2-1; D is unresolved. V dropped 3 bases and J dropped 7 bases, with 7 bases sitting between them. CDR1 and CDR2 from the germline V gene are SEHNR and FQNEAQ (reference sequence). The length of the CDR3 is 12 residues. This CDR3 is CASSFLVNEQFF. CDR3 coding DNA: TGTGCCAGCAGCTTCCTGGTTAATGAGCAGTTCTTC.

The chain carries TRBV7-2 and TRBJ2-4; the D gene is possibly TRBD1 (6 bases). Germline loops: CDR1 SGHTA, CDR2 FQGNSA. Trimming pared 3 bases from V and 0 bases from J, leaving 15 bases between. CDR3 size: 17 residues. For the CDR3, the DNA is TGTGCCAGCAGCTTCAAGACAGGCCTGCTAGCCAAAAACATTCAGTACTTC. As protein: CASSFKTGLLAKNIQYF. Drawing the rest from reference TRBV7-2 and TRBJ2-4, the complete variable domain is GAGVSQSPSNKVTEKGKDVELRCDPISGHTALYWYRQSLGQGLEFLIYFQGNSAPDKSGLPSDRFSAERTGGSVSTLTIQRTQQEDSAVYLCASSFKTGLLAKNIQYFGAGTRLSVL.

The V and J genes are TRBV19 and TRBJ2-1; 15 bases agree with TRBD2. The CDR3 length is 16 residues. CDR1 is LNHDA, CDR2 SQIVND, per germline (reference sequence). V was clipped by 10 bases and J by 7 bases; unmatched bases: 11. The CDR3 DNA reads as TGTGCCACTCATACCACTGGACTAGCGGGGGGGAATGAGCAGTTCTTC. The encoded protein is CATHTTGLAGGNEQFF.

This clonotype has just a few counts. The V gene is TRBV24-1, the J gene TRBJ2-1, with 8 bases lining up with TRBD1. The CDR3 is 13 amino acids. J lost 8 bases, V lost 4 bases, and 3 bases had no gene match. The germline CDR1 and CDR2 sequences are KGHDR and SFDVKD. CDR3 sequence (DNA): TGTGCCACCAGTGACCCAGGGGGCCATGAGCAGTTCTTC. As protein: CATSDPGGHEQFF.

J is TRBJ2-7 and V is TRBV29-1; TRBD2 aligns across 13 bases. Germline V CDR1 and CDR2: SQVTM, ANQGSEA. The junction had 2 bases not matched to a gene; V was cut back by 6 bases and J by 0 bases. CDR3 length: 14 amino acids. This CDR3 reads CSVGTSGTSYEQYF. The CDR3 DNA reads TGCAGCGTGGGGACTAGCGGGACCTCCTACGAGCAGTACTTC.

The genes are TRBV6-2 or TRBV6-3 and TRBJ1-4; tentatively, D is TRBD1 (5 bases). The CDR3 runs 16 residues. CDR1 is MNHEY and CDR2 is SVGEGT in the germline V gene. Trimming took 2 bases from V and 10 from J, leaving 20 bases between them. CDR3 sequence reads: CASSYPGPPSEGKLFF. CDR3 DNA: TGTGCCAGCAGTTACCCGGGACCTCCGAGCGAGGGAAAACTGTTTTTT.

CDR3 protein: CSARGGYINQPQHF. Here the CDR3 DNA reads TGCAGTGCTAGGGGGGGTTATATCAATCAGCCCCAGCATTTT. V and J are TRBV20-1 and TRBJ1-5; D perhaps matches TRBD1 (5 bases). There are 14 residues in the CDR3. Trimming removed 3 bases from V and 3 bases from J, with 12 bases in between. Germline V gives CDR1 DFQATT, CDR2 SNEGSKA (reference sequence).

The chain is built from TRBV19 and TRBJ2-7, with a weak D call TRBD1 (5 bases). CDR3 length: 16 residues. Per germline, CDR1 LNHDA and CDR2 SQIVND (reference sequence). The ends were cut back, 3 bases at V and 1 base at J, with 16 bases in the middle. CDR3 sequence (DNA): TGTGCCAGTAGTATTTCCGACAGCCCTATTTCCTACGAGCAGTACTTC. Translated: CASSISDSPISYEQYF.

The chain joins TRBV5-5 to TRBJ2-7; D remains unclear. The length of the CDR3 is 12 residues. V gave up 1 base and J gave up 5 bases, with 7 bases separating them. The germline V gene encodes CDR1 SGHKS and CDR2 YYEKEE (reference sequence). The CDR3 sequence: CASSLRVHEQYF. CDR3 bases: TGTGCCAGCAGCTTGAGAGTTCACGAGCAGTACTTC.

The chain has TRBV29-1 and TRBJ2-5, with D perhaps matching TRBD1 (5 bases). V was pared by 7 bases and J by 5 bases, with 11 bases between. CDR1 SQVTM and CDR2 ANQGSEA come from the germline V gene. The length of the CDR3 is 11 residues. The CDR3 reads CSGGLGETQYF. Written as DNA, the CDR3 is TGCAGCGGGGGCCTCGGCGAGACCCAGTACTTC.

The sample holds a few counts of this clonotype. J is TRBJ2-5 and V is TRBV4-2, with 7 bases identical to TRBD2. This CDR3 spans 16 amino acids. Germline CDR1 and CDR2: LGHNA and YNFKEQ. Losses at the gene ends were 0 bases for V and 7 bases for J; bases not matched to a gene: 11. The CDR3 sequence: CASSQERGGSLGTQYF. In nucleotides, the CDR3 is TGTGCCAGCAGCCAAGAACGCGGCGGGAGTCTAGGGACCCAGTACTTC.

This clonotype was seen only a few times. This chain links TRBV7-2 with TRBJ2-3, with 12 bases fitting TRBD2. V was clipped by 5 bases and J by 2 bases; unmatched bases: 8. The CDR3 contains 17 residues. Germline CDR1 reads SGHTA; CDR2 reads FQGNSA. The CDR3 region is CASSGLAGGLPTDTQYF. The CDR3 region has the DNA TGTGCCAGCAGCGGTCTAGCGGGAGGGCTACCCACAGATACGCAGTATTTT. The full variable domain, completed using reference TRBV7-2 and TRBJ2-3, is GAGVSQSPSNKVTEKGKDVELRCDPISGHTALYWYRQSLGQGLEFLIYFQGNSAPDKSGLPSDRFSAERTGGSVSTLTIQRTQQEDSAVYLCASSGLAGGLPTDTQYFGPGTRLTVL.

The chain uses TRBV3-1 and TRBJ2-2; TRBD1 aligns across 11 bases. The CDR3 covers 19 residues. Germline loops: CDR1 LGHDT, CDR2 YNNKEL (reference sequence). The V gene end was trimmed by 1 base and the J gene end by 6 bases; junction bases not matched to a gene: 13. CDR3 nucleotide sequence: TGTGCCAGCAGCCAAGGGACAGGGGGCTCTCGGGGTACGGCCGGGGAGCTGTTTTTT. This sequence encodes CASSQGTGGSRGTAGELFF. Full variable domain (remainder filled in from reference TRBV3-1 and TRBJ2-2): DTAVSQTPKYLVTQMGNDKSIKCEQNLGHDTMYWYKQDSKKFLKIMFSYNNKELIINETVPNRFSPKSPDKAHLNLHINSLELGDSAVYFCASSQGTGGSRGTAGELFFGEGSRLTVL.

In its sample, this clonotype was seen a few times. The chain carries TRBV7-2 and TRBJ1-2; 9 nucleotides agree with TRBD1. Per germline, CDR1 SGHTA and CDR2 FQGNSA. The CDR3 is 15 residues long. V trimming: 5 bases; J trimming: 8 bases; junction bases outside the gene matches: 12. The CDR3 nucleotides read TGTGCCAGCAGCACAGGAGTACAGGGGGCGAAAGGCTACACCTTC. Its translation: CASSTGVQGAKGYTF.

V usage is TRBV7-2 and J usage is TRBJ2-1; tentatively, D is TRBD2 (5 bases). The CDR3 totals 15 residues. V was cut by 5 bases and J by 2 bases, with 13 bases left in between. Germline CDR1 reads SGHTA; CDR2 reads FQGNSA. Here the CDR3 reads CASSPREPTYNEQFF. In DNA, the CDR3 is TGTGCCAGCAGCCCCCGGGAACCAACCTACAATGAGCAGTTCTTC.

This clonotype was observed a single time. In DNA, the CDR3 is TGTGCCAGCCACTTCGGACAGACCTACGAGCAGTACTTC. Encoded protein: CASHFGQTYEQYF. The V and J genes are TRBV6-1 and TRBJ2-7, with a possible D match to TRBD1 (6 bases). Germline values: CDR1 MNHNS, CDR2 SASEGT. Trimming cost V 8 bases and J 2 bases, with 13 bases left between them. The CDR3 runs 13 residues.

This clonotype has just a few counts. The chain employs TRBV7-9 and TRBJ2-2; D is undetermined. Germline V gives CDR1 SEHNR, CDR2 FQNEAQ (reference sequence). The CDR3 is made up of 15 amino acids. V was clipped by 3 bases and J by 5 bases, with 13 bases between them. The CDR3 sequence is CASSFRLSGTGELFF. CDR3 DNA: TGTGCCAGCAGCTTCCGCTTGTCTGGGACCGGGGAGCTGTTTTTT.

The chain recombines TRBV7-2 with TRBJ2-1; D uncertain. Germline CDR1 is SGHTA and CDR2 is FQGNSA. This CDR3 has 17 amino acids. With 1 base removed from V and 0 bases from J, the gap between germline ends came to 13 bases. DNA of the CDR3: TGTGCCAGCAGCTTAGTTGGCAGCGTCAGCTCCTACAATGAGCAGTTCTTC. This codes for CASSLVGSVSSYNEQFF.

This sequence joins TRBV7-8 and TRBJ2-2; D is unclear. The V end lost 1 base, the J end lost 2 bases, and 8 bases lay between the germline ends. Germline V gives CDR1 SGHVS, CDR2 FQNEAQ. The CDR3 loop spans 15 amino acids. In DNA, the CDR3 is TGTGCCAGCAGCTTAGTCGGCGCAAACACCGGGGAGCTGTTTTTT. Its translation: CASSLVGANTGELFF. The variable domain in full, completed from reference TRBV7-8 and TRBJ2-2, reads GAGVSQSPRYKVAKRGQDVALRCDPISGHVSLFWYQQALGQGPEFLTYFQNEAQLDKSGLPSDRFFAERPEGSVSTLKIQRTQQEDSAVYLCASSLVGANTGELFFGEGSRLTVL.

This clonotype was counted a few times. This chain connects TRBV29-1 to TRBJ1-1, with D uncertain. Germline V lookup: CDR1 SQVTM, CDR2 ANQGSEA. The ends were cut back, 0 bases at V and 1 base at J, with 9 bases in the middle. This CDR3 has 14 amino acids. The CDR3 loop is CSVEDRAGNTEAFF. The CDR3 DNA follows: TGCAGCGTTGAAGATCGGGCGGGGAACACTGAAGCTTTCTTT.

This clonotype occurred a few times. This rearrangement joins TRBV10-3 to TRBJ2-7; unclear D gene. Germline V gene sequence: CDR1 ENHRY, CDR2 SYGVKD. There are 16 residues in the CDR3. Trimming took 6 bases from V and 0 from J, leaving 18 bases between them. Here the CDR3 reads CAISPQPTHTSYEQYF. CDR3 sequence (DNA): TGTGCCATCAGCCCACAACCGACACATACCTCCTACGAGCAGTACTTC.

This clonotype occurred a few times. The chain employs TRBV12-3 or TRBV12-4 and TRBJ2-7; tentatively, D is TRBD2 (6 bases). This CDR3 contains 11 residues. V shed 8 bases and J shed 3 bases, with 8 bases lying between them. CDR3 sequence reads: CASGRNYEQYF. The CDR3 DNA reads TGTGCCAGCGGGAGGAACTACGAGCAGTACTTC.

This clonotype was detected only a few times. The chain links TRBV5-1 to TRBJ1-2; 8 bases are shared with TRBD1. Per the germline V gene, CDR1 is SGHRS and CDR2 is YFSETQ. J lost 8 bases, V lost 8 bases, and 11 bases had no gene match. The CDR3 contains 13 residues. CDR3 amino acids: CASSPDRDRGYTF. As DNA, the CDR3 is TGCGCCAGTAGCCCGGACAGGGATCGCGGCTACACCTTC.

This clonotype showed up just a few times. V and J are TRBV6-5 and TRBJ1-1, with no clear D. This CDR3 spans 12 amino acids. Germline V gives CDR1 MNHEY, CDR2 SVGAGI. The germline V and J ends were trimmed by 6 bases and 6 bases, with 11 bases remaining between them. CDR3 in amino acids: CASSPGGSEAFF. The CDR3 region has the DNA TGTGCCAGCAGCCCGGGCGGGTCTGAAGCTTTCTTT.

This clonotype was observed a handful of times. This chain links TRBV15 with TRBJ1-6; possible D gene TRBD1, 5 bases. This CDR3 is 16 amino acids long. Trimming took off 1 base at V and 7 bases at J, with 14 bases between the two ends. CDR1 is LNHNV, CDR2 YYDKDF, per germline (reference sequence). The CDR3 nucleotides read TGTGCCACCAGCAGAGCAACCGGGACCGGGAATTCACCCCTCCACTTT. Amino acid sequence: CATSRATGTGNSPLHF.

This clonotype has only a few counts. The V and J genes are TRBV12-3 or TRBV12-4 and TRBJ2-2; 7 nucleotides agree with TRBD1. The CDR3 sequence is 15 residues long. With 3 bases clipped from V and 5 bases from J, the junction kept 6 bases outside the gene matches. This CDR3 is CASSFGRGRTGELFF. In DNA, the CDR3 is TGTGCCAGCAGTTTTGGTAGGGGGCGGACCGGGGAGCTGTTTTTT.

This chain links TRBV5-1 with TRBJ1-2; D unclear. Per the germline V gene, CDR1 is SGHRS and CDR2 is YFSETQ. Trimming removed 0 bases from V and 7 bases from J, with 10 bases in between. The CDR3 length is 13 residues. The CDR3 DNA reads TGCGCCAGCAGCTTGGATCCGGGCTCTGGCTACACCTTC. Its translation is CASSLDPGSGYTF.